A single sample is the source of the 24 T cell receptor beta chains below, sequenced in a study of preoperative IRX-2 immunotherapy in early breast cancer. Clones were sequenced by immunoSEQ multiplex PCR, and TCRdb holds only the in-frame ones, with some missing. In the table there are roughly 27,000 clones, 78% of which are singletons. Treatment noted: preoperative locoregional IRX-2 cytokine immunotherapy. This specimen was lymph node tissue, taken before IRX-2 immunotherapy. All receptors derive from a human donor with breast cancer.

The rearrangement uses TRBV19 and TRBJ1-1; D is possibly TRBD1 (6 bases). The CDR3 covers 14 residues. V dropped 6 bases and J dropped 1 base, with 12 bases sitting between them. The germline V gene encodes CDR1 LNHDA and CDR2 SQIVND (reference sequence). The CDR3 nucleotides read TGTGCCAGTAGGAACAGGGACCCGAACACTGAAGCTTTCTTT. Amino acids: CASRNRDPNTEAFF. Filled out from reference TRBV19 and TRBJ1-1, the complete variable domain reads DGGITQSPKYLFRKEGQNVTLSCEQNLNHDAMYWYRQDPGQGLRLIYYSQIVNDFQKGDIAEGYSVSREKKESFPLTVTSAQKNPTAFYLCASRNRDPNTEAFFGQGTRLTVV.

CDR3: CASSSPTDFKNIQYF. For the CDR3, the DNA is TGCGCCAGCAGCTCACCGACGGACTTTAAAAACATTCAGTACTTC. This chain uses TRBV23-1 with TRBJ2-4, with D perhaps matching TRBD2 (5 bases). TRBV23-1 belongs to the ORF category, with a function that is uncertain. V lost 6 bases and J 4 bases, leaving 16 bases between the germline ends. The CDR3 consists of 15 residues.

This chain uses TRBV11-3 with TRBJ2-2; 7 bases match TRBD1. The CDR3 sequence is 15 residues long. Germline V lookup: CDR1 SGHNT, CDR2 YENEEA. J gave up 6 bases and V 3 bases, and 7 bases lay outside the gene matches. The CDR3 nucleotides are TGTGCCAGCAGCTTGGGGCAGGGGGATGCCGGGGAGCTGTTTTTT. It yields the protein CASSLGQGDAGELFF.

V and J are TRBV1 and TRBJ2-2. TRBV1 is assigned pseudogene status. The CDR3 consists of 17 residues. CDR3 sequence: CASSLRKRGANTGELFF. The CDR3 coding sequence is TGCGCCAGCAGCCTCCGGAAGAGGGGCGCGAACACCGGGGAGCTGTTTTTT.

This chain links TRBV11-3 with TRBJ2-3, with 12 bases matching TRBD2. The CDR3 runs to 16 residues. From germline, CDR1 is SGHNT and CDR2 YENEEA. V was clipped by 4 bases and J by 4 bases; unmatched bases: 6. CDR3 loop: CASSYRLAGASDTQYF. CDR3 bases: TGTGCCAGCAGCTATAGACTAGCGGGGGCATCAGATACGCAGTATTTT.

The V and J genes are TRBV14 and TRBJ1-2; maybe TRBD1 (6 bases). This CDR3 has 15 residues. Germline V gene sequence: CDR1 SGHDN, CDR2 FVKESK. V shed 0 bases and J shed 8 bases, with 16 bases lying between them. The CDR3 spells CASSQDGRAGVGYTF. Written as DNA, the CDR3 is TGTGCCAGCAGCCAAGACGGCAGGGCAGGGGTAGGCTACACCTTC.

The rearrangement joins TRBV6-8 to TRBJ1-1; TRBD1 is a possible D gene (5 bases). This CDR3 is 14 amino acids long. V dropped 6 bases and J dropped 4 bases, with 15 bases sitting between them. Germline V gives CDR1 MNHGY, CDR2 SAAAGT. The CDR3 DNA sequence: TGTGCCAGCAGATCAGGGTTATCCACCACTGAAGCTTTCTTT. Residues: CASRSGLSTTEAFF.

The chain couples TRBV6-8 to TRBJ1-6, with 7 nucleotides matching TRBD1. With 2 bases clipped from V and 5 bases from J, the junction kept 6 bases outside the gene matches. Germline V gene lookup returns CDR1 MNHGY and CDR2 SAAAGT. This CDR3 has 16 amino acids. CDR3 sequence reads: CASSYVTGQHNSPLHF. CDR3 nucleotide sequence: TGTGCCAGCAGTTACGTCACGGGACAGCATAATTCACCCCTCCACTTT.

This clone was seen only once. The rearrangement uses TRBV29-1 and TRBJ2-3; D is perhaps TRBD2 (5 bases). Per germline, CDR1 SQVTM and CDR2 ANQGSEA. V lost 6 bases, J lost 2 bases, and 9 bases lay in between. The CDR3 spans 12 residues. The CDR3 sequence: CSVKRDTDTQYF. For the CDR3, the DNA is TGCAGCGTCAAGAGGGACACAGATACGCAGTATTTT.

DNA of the CDR3: TGTGCCAGCACCTGGGACAGCCAGCCCCAGCATTTT. Amino acids: CASTWDSQPQHF. The genes are TRBV28 and TRBJ1-5; 7 bases fit TRBD1. Trimming at V came to 7 bases and at J to 7 bases, leaving 4 bases not matched to a gene. Germline CDR1 is MDHEN and CDR2 is SYDVKM. This CDR3 contains 12 residues.

The V call is TRBV7-6, the J call TRBJ1-4; D is possibly TRBD1 (6 bases). The CDR3 spans 14 residues. The germline V and J ends were trimmed by 1 base and 3 bases, with 6 bases remaining between them. The germline V gene has CDR1 SGHVS and CDR2 FNYEAQ. The CDR3 spells CASSLGTANEKLFF. The CDR3 region has the DNA TGTGCCAGCAGCTTAGGGACAGCTAATGAAAAACTGTTTTTT.

This clone was counted once. This sequence joins TRBV29-1 and TRBJ2-5; 9 bases map to TRBD2. The CDR3 contains 12 residues. The germline V gene encodes CDR1 SQVTM and CDR2 ANQGSEA. V shed 6 bases, J shed 3 bases, and the junction held 2 bases outside the gene matches. Written as DNA, the CDR3 is TGCAGCGTGAGGACTAGCGAAGAGACCCAGTACTTC. Its protein is CSVRTSEETQYF. The full variable domain, rest sourced from reference TRBV29-1 and TRBJ2-5, is SAVISQKPSRDICQRGTSLTIQCQVDSQVTMMFWYRQQPGQSLTLIATANQGSEATYESGFVIDKFPISRPNLTFSTLTVSNMSPEDSSIYLCSVRTSEETQYFGPGTRLLVL.

The V call is TRBV18, the J call TRBJ2-1; no reliable D call. The CDR3 is 12 amino acids. Germline assignment: CDR1 KGHSH and CDR2 LQKENI. V was clipped by 1 base and J by 9 bases, with 7 bases between them. The CDR3 coding sequence is TGTGCCAGCTCACCACGAAAAGTTGAGCAGTTCTTC. Protein product: CASSPRKVEQFF.

This chain uses TRBV6-8 with TRBJ1-6; TRBD1 agrees at 8 bases. V lost 0 bases to trimming and J lost 7 bases; unmatched junction nucleotides: 11. The CDR3 sequence is 18 residues long. The germline gives CDR1 MNHGY, CDR2 SAAAGT. The CDR3 DNA sequence: TGTGCCAGCAGTTACTCGACCCCGACAGGGGCAGAAAATTCACCCCTCCACTTT. It is translated as CASSYSTPTGAENSPLHF.

The rearrangement joins TRBV10-2 to TRBJ1-2, with 7 bases identical to TRBD1. The CDR3 runs 13 residues. The V segment lost 8 bases and the J segment 7 bases; nucleotides outside the gene matches: 10. Per the germline V gene, CDR1 is WSHSY and CDR2 is SAAADI. The CDR3 DNA reads TGCGCCAGCGTAAGTGGGGACAGTCGTGGCTACACCTTC. This gives the protein CASVSGDSRGYTF.

The rearrangement joins TRBV5-1 to TRBJ2-7; the match to TRBD1 covers 8 bases. Germline V gives CDR1 SGHRS, CDR2 YFSETQ. This CDR3 has 14 residues. J was trimmed by 0 bases and V by 7 bases; bases with no gene match: 6. The DNA of the CDR3 is TGCGCCAGCGCCCGACAGGGGAGCTCCTACGAGCAGTACTTC. Amino acid sequence: CASARQGSSYEQYF.

This chain links TRBV18 with TRBJ2-3; 9 positions match TRBD2. This CDR3 is 16 amino acids long. Germline V gene data show CDR1 as KGHSH and CDR2 as LQKENI. J lost 0 bases, V lost 3 bases, and 4 bases had no gene match. The CDR3 is CASSPRLAVSTDTQYF. The CDR3 DNA is TGTGCCAGCTCACCTCGACTAGCGGTTAGCACAGATACGCAGTATTTT.

The V and J genes are TRBV6-8 and TRBJ1-1; D not resolved. The CDR3 is 18 amino acids. In germline, CDR1 is MNHGY, CDR2 SAAAGT. V lost 5 bases, J lost 1 base, and 23 bases lay in between. The CDR3 bases are TGTGCCAGCAGTCTTACTACGAGATCGCCTAATTGGAACACTGAAGCTTTCTTT. Amino acids: CASSLTTRSPNWNTEAFF.

The chain links TRBV11-3 to TRBJ2-7, with D perhaps TRBD2 (6 bases). This CDR3 contains 15 residues. V was trimmed by 3 bases and J by 2 bases, leaving 14 bases between them. The germline CDR1 and CDR2 sequences are SGHNT and YENEEA. CDR3 coding DNA: TGTGCCAGCAGCTTTCGTCGGGACTCCCCCTACGAGCAGTACTTC. Translation gives CASSFRRDSPYEQYF.

The rearrangement joins TRBV11-3 to TRBJ1-5, with D hard to call. Germline V gene lookup returns CDR1 SGHNT and CDR2 YENEEA. V was clipped by 4 bases and J by 3 bases, with 13 bases between them. CDR3 length: 15 amino acids. The CDR3 DNA sequence: TGTGCCAGCAGCTCCAGTCGGCAACACAATCAGCCCCAGCATTTT. Encoded protein: CASSSSRQHNQPQHF.

In this sample, this clone turned up a few times. The rearrangement uses TRBV18 and TRBJ2-1, with 9 bases aligning to TRBD2. CDR3 length: 14 residues. Per germline, CDR1 KGHSH and CDR2 LQKENI. V was pared by 3 bases and J by 6 bases, with 3 bases of the junction left unmatched. CDR3 residues: CASSPGLAPNEQFF. CDR3 sequence (DNA): TGTGCCAGCTCACCGGGACTAGCCCCCAATGAGCAGTTCTTC.

This clone was seen a handful of times. The V call is TRBV15, the J call TRBJ1-3; D gene unclear. Germline V CDR1 and CDR2: LNHNV, YYDKDF (reference sequence). The V end was cut by 3 bases, the J end by 0 bases, with 9 bases between. The CDR3 has 15 residues. CDR3 coding DNA: TGTGCCACCAGCAGCGACAAGTTCTCTGGAAACACCATATATTTT. This gives the protein CATSSDKFSGNTIYF.

This chain uses TRBV6-8 with TRBJ1-5; D is uncertain. Trimming removed 8 bases at V and 2 bases at J, with 7 bases between. The CDR3 totals 12 residues. In germline, CDR1 is MNHGY, CDR2 SAAAGT. The CDR3 region has the DNA TGTGCCAGCCAGGAAGGCAATCAGCCCCAGCATTTT. It codes for CASQEGNQPQHF.

This clone is medium-sized (0.01 to 0.1%). V usage is TRBV10-2 and J usage is TRBJ2-3, with D perhaps matching TRBD2 (6 bases). V was trimmed by 5 bases and J by 5 bases, leaving 11 bases between them. Germline CDR1 and CDR2: WSHSY and SAAADI. The CDR3 is 13 amino acids. The CDR3 DNA sequence: TGCGCCAGCAGTACGGGGCGGGAAGATACGCAGTATTTT. Amino acids: CASSTGREDTQYF.